What follows describes a single T cell receptor (beta chain). Its antigen is undetermined. The study ran its PCR with 60 Vbeta and 13 Jbeta primers. Profiled with immunoSEQ multiplex PCR; TCRdb holds only in-frame clones, not every one. The table has roughly 150,000 clones, approximately 77% seen once; the top ten hold 2% to 2.5%. The data are from a study of cytomegalovirus exposure and HLA in healthy donors. Study-wide results and limits: Later genetic work tied a missense DCLRE1C variant to beta-chain V and J trimming. There were a few CMV-associated chains whose specificity for CMV antigens was confirmed in vitro. Many donors carried some public TCRs, although rarity characterized most TCR sequences.

Trimming cost V 7 bases and J 3 bases, with 16 bases left between them. Germline assignment: CDR1 MDHEN and CDR2 SYDVKM. This CDR3 has 14 amino acids. Donors were nominally healthy when sampled, though unrecorded immune exposures were likely. Material for sequencing was PBMCs. The receptor was isolated from a man in his fifties or sixties in good health and CMV-seropositive. The J gene is TRBJ2-7, the V gene TRBV28; D is perhaps TRBD1 (5 bases). CDR3 sequence reads: CASIGRVALYEQYF. In nucleotides, the CDR3 is TGTGCCAGCATAGGCAGGGTGGCCCTCTACGAGCAGTACTTC.